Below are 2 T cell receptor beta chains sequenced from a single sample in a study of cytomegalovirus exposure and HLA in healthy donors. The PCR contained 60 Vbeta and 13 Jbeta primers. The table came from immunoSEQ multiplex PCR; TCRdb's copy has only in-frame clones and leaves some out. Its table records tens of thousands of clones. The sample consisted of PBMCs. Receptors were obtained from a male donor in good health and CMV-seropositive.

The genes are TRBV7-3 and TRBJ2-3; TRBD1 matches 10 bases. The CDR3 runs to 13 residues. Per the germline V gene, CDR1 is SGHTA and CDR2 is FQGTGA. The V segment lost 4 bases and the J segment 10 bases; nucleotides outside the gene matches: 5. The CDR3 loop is CASSSPDRGAQYF. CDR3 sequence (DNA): TGTGCCAGCAGCTCCCCGGACAGGGGGGCGCAGTATTTT. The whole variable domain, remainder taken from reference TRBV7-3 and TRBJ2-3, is GAGVSQTPSNKVTEKGKYVELRCDPISGHTALYWYRQSLGQGPEFLIYFQGTGAADDSGLPNDRFFAVRPEGSVSTLKIQRTERGDSAVYLCASSSPDRGAQYFGPGTRLTVL.

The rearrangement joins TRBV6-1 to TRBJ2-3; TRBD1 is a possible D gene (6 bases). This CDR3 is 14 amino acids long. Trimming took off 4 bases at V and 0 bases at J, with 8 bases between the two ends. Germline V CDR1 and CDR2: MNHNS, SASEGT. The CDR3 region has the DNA TGTGCCAGCAGTGTGGACAGTAGCACAGATACGCAGTATTTT. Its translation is CASSVDSSTDTQYF.